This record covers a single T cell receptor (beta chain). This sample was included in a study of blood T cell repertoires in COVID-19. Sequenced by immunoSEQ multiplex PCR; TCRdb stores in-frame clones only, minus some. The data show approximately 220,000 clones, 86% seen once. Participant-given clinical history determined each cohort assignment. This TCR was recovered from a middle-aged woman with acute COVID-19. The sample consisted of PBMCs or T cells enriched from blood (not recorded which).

In DNA, the CDR3 is TGCGCCAGCAGCCCCGGACTAGCGGGAGGGCAAGAGACCCAGTACTTC. Amino acids: CASSPGLAGGQETQYF. This chain connects TRBV5-1 to TRBJ2-5; 15 bases fit TRBD2. CDR1 and CDR2 from the germline V gene are SGHRS and YFSETQ. The CDR3 loop spans 16 amino acids. V was pared by 4 bases and J by 2 bases, with 3 bases of the junction left unmatched.